A single sample gave rise to the 27 T cell receptor beta chains below, sequenced in a study of cytomegalovirus exposure and HLA in healthy donors. In the PCR, 60 Vbeta and 13 Jbeta primers were used. TCRdb's copy holds only in-frame clones and misses some; the assay was immunoSEQ multiplex PCR. This table has about 170,000 clones, roughly 76% appearing once. Sequenced input: PBMCs. The origin of the receptors is a male donor in good health and CMV-seronegative.

The CDR3 DNA sequence: TGTGCCATCAGTGGATACCTAGCGGGGGGGCGGGGCACCGGGGAGCTGTTTTTT. Encoded protein: CAISGYLAGGRGTGELFF. The chain uses TRBV10-3 and TRBJ2-2, with 12 bases identical to TRBD2. The CDR3 sequence is 18 residues long. The junction had 10 bases not matched to a gene; V was cut back by 4 bases and J by 4 bases. Per the germline V gene, CDR1 is ENHRY and CDR2 is SYGVKD.

The chain links TRBV11-2 to TRBJ2-3; tentative D call: TRBD1 (5 bases). The germline V and J ends were trimmed by 5 bases and 6 bases, with 12 bases remaining between them. The CDR3 length is 13 residues. Germline V CDR1 and CDR2: SGHAT, FQNNGV. The CDR3 region is CASSPRAGDTQYF. For the CDR3, the DNA is TGTGCCAGCAGCCCGAGAGCAGGGGATACGCAGTATTTT. Combining the CDR3 with reference TRBV11-2 and TRBJ2-3 gives the whole variable domain EAGVAQSPRYKIIEKRQSVAFWCNPISGHATLYWYQQILGQGPKLLIQFQNNGVVDDSQLPKDRFSAERLKGVDSTLKIQPAKLEDSAVYLCASSPRAGDTQYFGPGTRLTVL.

The gene calls are TRBV6-1 and TRBJ1-6, with a possible D match to TRBD1 (5 bases). Trimming stripped 10 bases from V and 8 bases from J, with 15 bases between. CDR3 length equals 13 residues. Germline values: CDR1 MNHNS, CDR2 SASEGT. The CDR3 DNA follows: TGTGCCACCAAACGTGGGGCGGATTCACCCCTCCACTTT. This encodes CATKRGADSPLHF.

This clone was found a few times. The rearrangement uses TRBV7-2 and TRBJ2-3; TRBD1 agrees at 11 bases. The CDR3 length is 13 residues. CDR1 is SGHTA, CDR2 FQGNSA, per germline. V shed 4 bases, J shed 8 bases, and the junction held 2 bases outside the gene matches. DNA for the CDR3: TGTGCCAGCAGCTCGGGACAGGGGGGTACGCAGTATTTT. The encoded protein is CASSSGQGGTQYF.

This clone was picked up a small number of times. The J gene is TRBJ1-1, the V gene TRBV5-4; TRBD1 matches at 12 bases. Germline CDR1 SGHNT, CDR2 YYREEE (reference sequence). There are 15 residues in the CDR3. The V and J ends lost 4 bases and 4 bases, in that order; junction bases with no gene match: 5. CDR3: CASSAGTGGRTEAFF. The CDR3 bases are TGTGCCAGCAGCGCCGGGACAGGGGGCCGCACTGAAGCTTTCTTT.

Only a few counts were recorded for this clone. The chain links TRBV4-1 to TRBJ1-2, with TRBD1 matching 8 bases. This CDR3 comprises 16 residues. The junction had 7 bases not matched to a gene; V was cut back by 0 bases and J by 4 bases. Germline V lookup: CDR1 MGHRA, CDR2 YSYEKL. CDR3 sequence: CASSQEIRGRGYGYTF. CDR3 nucleotide sequence: TGCGCCAGCAGCCAAGAAATCAGGGGGCGCGGCTATGGCTACACCTTC.

V and J are TRBV7-2 and TRBJ1-1, with a possible D match to TRBD1 (5 bases). The CDR3 totals 14 residues. Trimming took off 3 bases at V and 6 bases at J, with 14 bases between the two ends. Germline assignment: CDR1 SGHTA and CDR2 FQGNSA. The CDR3 sequence: CASSLSGFYSEAFF. CDR3 nucleotides: TGTGCCAGCAGCTTGTCAGGGTTTTACTCTGAAGCTTTCTTT.

The chain is built from TRBV6-1 and TRBJ1-6; D gene uncertain. This CDR3 region has 13 residues. Trimming stripped 2 bases from V and 8 bases from J, with 7 bases between. Germline CDR1 MNHNS, CDR2 SASEGT. The CDR3 region has the DNA TGTGCCAGCAGTGAACAGGTTGATTCACCCCTCCACTTT. Residues: CASSEQVDSPLHF.

The gene calls are TRBV10-2 and TRBJ2-7; a possible D gene is TRBD1 (5 bases). Between the trimmed V and J ends, which lost 6 bases and 0 bases, there was a span of 15 bases. CDR1 is WSHSY and CDR2 is SAAADI in the germline V gene. The CDR3 sequence is 15 residues long. DNA of the CDR3: TGCGCCAGCAGGGACACCCCCCTTAGCTCCTACGAGCAGTACTTC. The encoded protein is CASRDTPLSSYEQYF.

A single count supports this clone. The CDR3 loop is CASTPGGPTGELFF. As DNA, the CDR3 is TGTGCCAGCACCCCTGGGGGCCCCACCGGGGAGCTGTTTTTT. The chain recombines TRBV7-8 with TRBJ2-2; possibly TRBD1 for D (6 bases). Trimming removed 7 bases from V and 4 bases from J, with 13 bases in between. Germline V lookup: CDR1 SGHVS, CDR2 FQNEAQ. The CDR3 sequence is 14 residues long. Full variable domain (outside the CDR3, taken from reference TRBV7-8 and TRBJ2-2): GAGVSQSPRYKVAKRGQDVALRCDPISGHVSLFWYQQALGQGPEFLTYFQNEAQLDKSGLPSDRFFAERPEGSVSTLKIQRTQQEDSAVYLCASTPGGPTGELFFGEGSRLTVL.

The chain has TRBV6-5 and TRBJ2-5; D might be TRBD1 (6 bases). The V gene lost 6 bases and the J gene lost 5 bases, with 13 bases spanning the gap. This CDR3 is built from 13 residues. Germline V gene data show CDR1 as MNHEY and CDR2 as SVGAGI. The CDR3 is CASRPGARETQYF. CDR3 bases: TGTGCCAGCAGGCCAGGGGCGCGGGAGACCCAGTACTTC.

Details on this clone: Other DNA sequences in the sample encode the same CDR3. The chain couples TRBV18 to TRBJ1-5; 7 bases fit TRBD1. The CDR3 runs 13 residues. V trimming: 3 bases; J trimming: 7 bases; junction bases outside the gene matches: 3. The germline CDR1 and CDR2 sequences are KGHSH and LQKENI. CDR3 sequence: CASSPDRDQPQHF. The CDR3 region has the DNA TGTGCCAGCTCACCTGACAGGGACCAGCCCCAGCATTTT. Full variable domain (remainder filled in from reference TRBV18 and TRBJ1-5): NAGVMQNPRHLVRRRGQEARLRCSPMKGHSHVYWYRQLPEEGLKFMVYLQKENIIDESGMPKERFSAEFPKEGPSILRIQQVVRGDSAAYFCASSPDRDQPQHFGDGTRLSIL.

The rearrangement joins TRBV6-5 to TRBJ1-3, with D maybe TRBD1 (5 bases). The CDR3 runs 13 residues. Looked up from germline, CDR1 is MNHEY and CDR2 is SVGAGI. Trimming took 7 bases from V and 10 from J, leaving 17 bases between them. This chain's CDR3 is CASTRLGGGTIYF. The CDR3 coding sequence is TGTGCCAGCACCAGACTCGGGGGGGGTACCATATATTTT.

The J gene is TRBJ1-3, the V gene TRBV10-1; D possibly corresponds to TRBD1 (6 bases). The CDR3 runs to 14 residues. Germline CDR1 WNHNN, CDR2 SYGVQD (reference sequence). Trimming removed 2 bases at V and 6 bases at J, with 11 bases between. CDR3: CASSENRAENTIYF. As DNA, the CDR3 is TGCGCCAGCAGTGAGAACAGGGCGGAAAACACCATATATTTT.

The DNA for the CDR3 is TGTGCCAGCAGCTTAGAGGGACAGGGTGTCATAGAGCAGTACTTC. Protein sequence: CASSLEGQGVIEQYF. This chain connects TRBV7-2 to TRBJ2-7; the match to TRBD1 covers 9 bases. In germline, CDR1 is SGHTA, CDR2 FQGNSA. After removal of 1 base from V and 7 bases from J, the junction contained 8 bases not matched to a gene. This CDR3 is built from 15 residues.

The gene calls are TRBV4-2 and TRBJ1-5, with 9 bases matching TRBD1. V lost 0 bases, J lost 3 bases, and 6 bases stayed unmatched. Per germline, CDR1 LGHNA and CDR2 YNFKEQ. The length of the CDR3 is 17 residues. The CDR3 DNA sequence: TGTGCCAGCAGCCAAGAGGGACAGGGAAGAGACAATCAGCCCCAGCATTTT. Translated: CASSQEGQGRDNQPQHF.

This chain uses TRBV6-5 with TRBJ1-2; D remains unclear. This CDR3 is built from 14 residues. The germline V and J ends were trimmed by 4 bases and 0 bases, with 9 bases remaining between them. Germline CDR1 is MNHEY and CDR2 is SVGAGI. CDR3 sequence: CASSFGKANYGYTF. The CDR3 DNA reads TGTGCCAGCAGTTTCGGGAAAGCTAACTATGGCTACACCTTC.

This clone occurred a few times. J is TRBJ1-4 and V is TRBV5-1; 10 bases are shared with TRBD1. Losses at the gene ends were 4 bases for V and 8 bases for J; bases not matched to a gene: 8. CDR1 is SGHRS and CDR2 is YFSETQ in the germline V gene. This CDR3 spans 15 amino acids. CDR3 sequence reads: CASSPRTGGGEKLFF. The CDR3 bases are TGCGCCAGCAGCCCAAGGACAGGGGGAGGCGAAAAACTGTTTTTT. Supplemented by reference TRBV5-1 and TRBJ1-4, the full variable domain reads KAGVTQTPRYLIKTRGQQVTLSCSPISGHRSVSWYQQTPGQGLQFLFEYFSETQRNKGNFPGRFSGRQFSNSRSEMNVSTLELGDSALYLCASSPRTGGGEKLFFGSGTQLSVL.

The CDR3 sequence: CASRRTGNNEQFF. The DNA for the CDR3 is TGTGCCAGCAGAAGGACTGGAAACAATGAGCAGTTCTTC. The V and J genes are TRBV25-1 and TRBJ2-1; tentatively, D is TRBD2 (5 bases). The germline V gene has CDR1 MGHDK and CDR2 SYGVNS. Trimming removed 6 bases at V and 5 bases at J, with 11 bases between. The CDR3 consists of 13 residues. The full variable domain, rest sourced from reference TRBV25-1 and TRBJ2-1, is EADIYQTPRYLVIGTGKKITLECSQTMGHDKMYWYQQDPGMELHLIHYSYGVNSTEKGDLSSESTVSRIRTEHFPLTLESARPSHTSQYLCASRRTGNNEQFFGPGTRLTVL.

The table lists this clone with a count of one. This chain connects TRBV7-2 to TRBJ2-1; 7 bases map to TRBD2. The CDR3 is 15 amino acids. J was trimmed by 4 bases and V by 0 bases; bases with no gene match: 3. The germline V gene encodes CDR1 SGHTA and CDR2 FQGNSA. The CDR3 DNA follows: TGTGCCAGCAGCTTAGCACGACTAGCATACAATGAGCAGTTCTTC. Protein product: CASSLARLAYNEQFF.

The chain recombines TRBV11-1 with TRBJ2-1; 9 bases are shared with TRBD2. The CDR3 loop spans 17 amino acids. After removal of 5 bases from V and 3 bases from J, the junction contained 11 bases not matched to a gene. Germline V CDR1 and CDR2: SGHAT, FQDESV (reference sequence). The DNA for the CDR3 is TGTGCCAGCAGCCGGAGGGTAGCGGGGGATTACTACAATGAGCAGTTCTTC. It is translated as CASSRRVAGDYYNEQFF.

The chain is built from TRBV5-4 and TRBJ2-7, with 7 bases identical to TRBD1. The CDR3 has 15 amino acids. Germline assignment: CDR1 SGHNT and CDR2 YYREEE (reference sequence). V shed 4 bases, J shed 4 bases, and the junction held 11 bases outside the gene matches. The CDR3 DNA sequence: TGTGCCAGCAGCCTTAGACAGGGAAGGGGTTACGAGCAGTACTTC. This encodes CASSLRQGRGYEQYF.

The rearrangement links TRBV2 to TRBJ2-3; weak D call: TRBD2 (6 bases). CDR3 length: 14 residues. Germline CDR1 SNHLY, CDR2 FYNNEI. V was cut by 4 bases and J by 2 bases, with 10 bases left in between. CDR3 sequence: CASSAAGYTDTQYF. For the CDR3, the DNA is TGTGCCAGCAGTGCGGCGGGGTACACAGATACGCAGTATTTT. The complete variable domain, with remaining parts taken from reference TRBV2 and TRBJ2-3, reads EPEVTQTPSHQVTQMGQEVILRCVPISNHLYFYWYRQILGQKVEFLVSFYNNEISEKSEIFDDQFSVERPDGSNFTLKIRSTKLEDSAMYFCASSAAGYTDTQYFGPGTRLTVL.

With respect to this clone: Compared with germline, one end of the junction differs, possibly owing to a read error. J is TRBJ2-1 and V is TRBV6-5; 7 positions agree with TRBD1. This CDR3 has 12 residues. Germline CDR1 MNHEY, CDR2 SVGAGI. CDR3 protein: CASSYSKGARVF. CDR3 sequence (DNA): TGTGCCAGCAGTTACTCGAAGGGGGCGCGGGTCTTC.

The chain links TRBV6-1 to TRBJ2-2, with 10 positions matching TRBD1. Germline trimming cut 8 bases from V and 6 bases from J; bases unmatched to any gene: 9. Germline lookup yields CDR1 MNHNS and CDR2 SASEGT. This CDR3 is 15 amino acids long. The CDR3 sequence: CASSWDRGESGELFF. Here the CDR3 DNA reads TGTGCCAGCTCATGGGACAGGGGAGAATCCGGGGAGCTGTTTTTT.

V gene TRBV19 combines with J gene TRBJ1-2; D might be TRBD1 (6 bases). The length of the CDR3 is 14 residues. Deletions cut 5 bases from V and 4 bases from J, with 14 bases between. Germline V CDR1 and CDR2: LNHDA, SQIVND (reference sequence). The CDR3 sequence is CASSAQGGLYGYTF. The CDR3 nucleotides read TGTGCCAGTAGTGCACAGGGTGGACTCTATGGCTACACCTTC.

The rearrangement uses TRBV29-1 and TRBJ1-2, with 7 bases that match TRBD1. Per germline, CDR1 SQVTM and CDR2 ANQGSEA. The ends lost 6 bases at V and 4 bases at J; junction bases unmatched: 5. The CDR3 is 12 amino acids. The CDR3 loop is CSVRQGVYGYTF. DNA for the CDR3: TGCAGCGTCCGACAGGGTGTCTATGGCTACACCTTC.